This entry lists 15 T cell receptor beta chains sequenced from one sample in a study of vaccination effects on CD4 cells after COVID-19 (dated by TCRdb to the early 2020s). Library preparation employed the immunoSEQ multiplex PCR assay. TCRdb carries this immuneACCESS record with in-frame sequences only. Its versions omit some clonotypes, under half of them owing to an unresolved V gene in the studies checked, with the rest unexplained. The sample yields roughly 60,000 clones; 70% were counted once. The top ten constitute around 17% of the sample. These TCRs are of unknown antigen specificity. The ViraFEST assay stimulated PBMC with viral peptide pools and then used TCR sequencing to identify antigen-specific CD4+ T cell clonotypes by expansion. After around 10 days of culture, CD4+ T cells were isolated with the EasySep CD4+ T cell isolation kit. None of the healthy vaccine recipients had a prior SARS-CoV-2 infection, which was confirmed by nucleocapsid antibody tests that came back negative both before and after vaccination.

The source material was CD4+ T cells from PBMCs cultured with SARS-CoV-2 spike peptides, sampled before COVID-19 vaccination. What the cell subset or site label conveys for this sample: SARS-CoV-2 spike overlapping peptide pool stimulation. These receptors were obtained from a human donor who received a COVID-19 vaccine.

V gene TRBV11-2 combines with J gene TRBJ2-1; tentatively, D is TRBD2 (6 bases). Germline lookup yields CDR1 SGHAT and CDR2 FQNNGV. The germline V and J ends were trimmed by 0 bases and 3 bases, with 15 bases remaining between them. The CDR3 extends over 17 amino acids. The DNA of the CDR3 is TGTGCCAGCAGCTTAGATCGATCGGGAGCTTTCTACAATGAGCAGTTCTTC. This sequence encodes CASSLDRSGAFYNEQFF.

The chain has TRBV11-2 and TRBJ2-7; possibly TRBD1 for D (6 bases). Germline V gene data show CDR1 as SGHAT and CDR2 as FQNNGV. Deletions cut 5 bases from V and 6 bases from J, with 14 bases between. This CDR3 comprises 13 residues. Here the CDR3 reads CASSRWTVSEQYF. For the CDR3, the DNA is TGTGCCAGCAGCCGGTGGACAGTTAGCGAGCAGTACTTC.

The chain carries TRBV30 and TRBJ2-6; the D is unclear. This CDR3 region has 17 residues. Trimming removed 2 bases from V and 0 bases from J, with 14 bases in between. CDR1 GTSNPN and CDR2 SVGIG come from the germline V gene (reference sequence). The CDR3 DNA follows: TGTGCCTGGAGTTTCCCAGTCGGGCGCTCTGGGGCCAACGTCCTGACTTTC. It encodes CAWSFPVGRSGANVLTF.

In this sample, this clone turned up once. The gene calls are TRBV30 and TRBJ1-2; no reliable D call. The V end was cut by 0 bases, the J end by 8 bases, with 13 bases between. The CDR3 sequence is 13 residues long. Germline V gene lookup returns CDR1 GTSNPN and CDR2 SVGIG (reference sequence). The chain's CDR3 is CAWSVIGYTGYTF. In DNA, the CDR3 is TGTGCCTGGAGTGTAATCGGATATACCGGCTACACCTTC.

The chain links TRBV4-3 to TRBJ1-4; D perhaps matches TRBD1 (5 bases). CDR1 is LGHNA and CDR2 is YSLEER in the germline V gene. This CDR3 is built from 16 residues. V lost 2 bases to trimming and J lost 4 bases, with 14 bases between them. The CDR3, as DNA: TGCGCCAGCAGCCAAAGATTGGGACGGAATAATGAAAAACTGTTTTTT. This translates into CASSQRLGRNNEKLFF.

The chain joins TRBV19 to TRBJ1-4; D may be TRBD1 (5 bases). Germline V gene data show CDR1 as LNHDA and CDR2 as SQIVND (reference sequence). The length of the CDR3 is 15 residues. V was trimmed by 6 bases and J by 5 bases, leaving 16 bases between them. DNA for the CDR3: TGTGCCAGTAGGCCGCGGGGCGTCGCAAATGAAAAACTGTTTTTT. Encoded protein: CASRPRGVANEKLFF.

This clone was detected a few times. J is TRBJ2-7 and V is TRBV11-2; TRBD2 agrees at 7 bases. Trimming took 4 bases from V and 3 from J; bases not matched to a gene: 9. The CDR3 loop spans 15 amino acids. The germline V gene encodes CDR1 SGHAT and CDR2 FQNNGV. Here the CDR3 reads CASSSKLASYYEQYF. The CDR3 DNA sequence: TGTGCCAGCAGCTCCAAACTAGCGAGCTACTACGAGCAGTACTTC. The full variable domain, rest sourced from reference TRBV11-2 and TRBJ2-7, is EAGVAQSPRYKIIEKRQSVAFWCNPISGHATLYWYQQILGQGPKLLIQFQNNGVVDDSQLPKDRFSAERLKGVDSTLKIQPAKLEDSAVYLCASSSKLASYYEQYFGPGTRLTVT.

The chain couples TRBV28 to TRBJ2-3; D is ambiguous. This CDR3 has 15 amino acids. Germline V gene data show CDR1 as MDHEN and CDR2 as SYDVKM. Trimming removed 7 bases from V and 0 bases from J, with 14 bases in between. This CDR3 is CASTADAVSTDTQYF. CDR3 in DNA: TGTGCCAGCACAGCTGATGCAGTCAGCACAGATACGCAGTATTTT.

V and J are TRBV6-6 and TRBJ1-2; D might be TRBD1 (5 bases). There are 14 residues in the CDR3. Trimming removed 5 bases at V and 3 bases at J, with 13 bases between. Looked up from germline, CDR1 is MNHNY and CDR2 is SVGAGI (reference sequence). DNA of the CDR3: TGTGCCAGCAGTGCTCCGGGGGAAGACTATGGCTACACCTTC. Encoded protein: CASSAPGEDYGYTF.

CDR3 coding DNA: TGTGCCAGTAGGGGGGACAGTCCTTATCAGCCCCAGCATTTT. It codes for CASRGDSPYQPQHF. V gene TRBV19 combines with J gene TRBJ1-5, with 7 bases fitting TRBD1. Germline lookup yields CDR1 LNHDA and CDR2 SQIVND (reference sequence). V lost 6 bases to trimming and J lost 5 bases; unmatched junction nucleotides: 7. This CDR3 contains 14 residues.

The chain links TRBV6-2 or TRBV6-3 to TRBJ1-2; unclear D gene. V dropped 2 bases and J dropped 1 base, with 14 bases sitting between them. CDR1 is MNHEY, CDR2 SVGEGT, per germline. The CDR3 has 16 residues. The CDR3 DNA follows: TGTGCCAGCAGTTACCCGGACCCCACCCTTAACTATGGCTACACCTTC. This gives the protein CASSYPDPTLNYGYTF.

As concerns this clone: Other DNA sequences in the sample encode the same CDR3. The rearrangement links TRBV3-1 (or the pseudogene TRBV3-2) to TRBJ1-3; 8 bases agree with TRBD1. This CDR3 region has 16 residues. The germline V gene encodes CDR1 LGHDT and CDR2 YNNKEL (reference sequence). J lost 4 bases, V lost 1 base, and 6 bases had no gene match. The CDR3: CASSQVQGAPGNTIYF. CDR3 DNA: TGTGCCAGCAGCCAAGTCCAGGGGGCGCCGGGAAACACCATATATTTT.

The V and J genes are TRBV15 and TRBJ2-1, with D possibly being TRBD2 (6 bases). CDR3 length equals 17 residues. Germline CDR1 reads LNHNV; CDR2 reads YYDKDF (reference sequence). Trimming pared 1 base from V and 15 bases from J, leaving 28 bases between. CDR3 amino acids: CATSRAAFGGERVPGFF. The CDR3 coding sequence is TGTGCCACCAGCAGAGCGGCCTTTGGGGGTGAGCGGGTACCCGGGTTCTTC.

This clone came up a few times. The chain joins TRBV4-1 to TRBJ1-4, with D perhaps TRBD1 (6 bases). CDR1 is MGHRA and CDR2 is YSYEKL in the germline V gene. This CDR3 region has 16 residues. Deletions cut 0 bases from V and 5 bases from J, with 13 bases between. The DNA of the CDR3 is TGCGCCAGCAGCCAAGATCGGTCAGGGGTCAATGAAAAACTGTTTTTT. Translated, it gives CASSQDRSGVNEKLFF.

The chain carries TRBV3-1 (or the pseudogene TRBV3-2) and TRBJ2-5, with a weak D call TRBD2 (6 bases). Germline V lookup: CDR1 LGHDT, CDR2 YNNKEL (reference sequence). V lost 4 bases and J 5 bases, leaving 14 bases between the germline ends. The CDR3 is 14 amino acids. In nucleotides, the CDR3 is TGTGCCAGCAGCCCCTCCACACTAGCCGAGACCCAGTACTTC. This encodes CASSPSTLAETQYF.